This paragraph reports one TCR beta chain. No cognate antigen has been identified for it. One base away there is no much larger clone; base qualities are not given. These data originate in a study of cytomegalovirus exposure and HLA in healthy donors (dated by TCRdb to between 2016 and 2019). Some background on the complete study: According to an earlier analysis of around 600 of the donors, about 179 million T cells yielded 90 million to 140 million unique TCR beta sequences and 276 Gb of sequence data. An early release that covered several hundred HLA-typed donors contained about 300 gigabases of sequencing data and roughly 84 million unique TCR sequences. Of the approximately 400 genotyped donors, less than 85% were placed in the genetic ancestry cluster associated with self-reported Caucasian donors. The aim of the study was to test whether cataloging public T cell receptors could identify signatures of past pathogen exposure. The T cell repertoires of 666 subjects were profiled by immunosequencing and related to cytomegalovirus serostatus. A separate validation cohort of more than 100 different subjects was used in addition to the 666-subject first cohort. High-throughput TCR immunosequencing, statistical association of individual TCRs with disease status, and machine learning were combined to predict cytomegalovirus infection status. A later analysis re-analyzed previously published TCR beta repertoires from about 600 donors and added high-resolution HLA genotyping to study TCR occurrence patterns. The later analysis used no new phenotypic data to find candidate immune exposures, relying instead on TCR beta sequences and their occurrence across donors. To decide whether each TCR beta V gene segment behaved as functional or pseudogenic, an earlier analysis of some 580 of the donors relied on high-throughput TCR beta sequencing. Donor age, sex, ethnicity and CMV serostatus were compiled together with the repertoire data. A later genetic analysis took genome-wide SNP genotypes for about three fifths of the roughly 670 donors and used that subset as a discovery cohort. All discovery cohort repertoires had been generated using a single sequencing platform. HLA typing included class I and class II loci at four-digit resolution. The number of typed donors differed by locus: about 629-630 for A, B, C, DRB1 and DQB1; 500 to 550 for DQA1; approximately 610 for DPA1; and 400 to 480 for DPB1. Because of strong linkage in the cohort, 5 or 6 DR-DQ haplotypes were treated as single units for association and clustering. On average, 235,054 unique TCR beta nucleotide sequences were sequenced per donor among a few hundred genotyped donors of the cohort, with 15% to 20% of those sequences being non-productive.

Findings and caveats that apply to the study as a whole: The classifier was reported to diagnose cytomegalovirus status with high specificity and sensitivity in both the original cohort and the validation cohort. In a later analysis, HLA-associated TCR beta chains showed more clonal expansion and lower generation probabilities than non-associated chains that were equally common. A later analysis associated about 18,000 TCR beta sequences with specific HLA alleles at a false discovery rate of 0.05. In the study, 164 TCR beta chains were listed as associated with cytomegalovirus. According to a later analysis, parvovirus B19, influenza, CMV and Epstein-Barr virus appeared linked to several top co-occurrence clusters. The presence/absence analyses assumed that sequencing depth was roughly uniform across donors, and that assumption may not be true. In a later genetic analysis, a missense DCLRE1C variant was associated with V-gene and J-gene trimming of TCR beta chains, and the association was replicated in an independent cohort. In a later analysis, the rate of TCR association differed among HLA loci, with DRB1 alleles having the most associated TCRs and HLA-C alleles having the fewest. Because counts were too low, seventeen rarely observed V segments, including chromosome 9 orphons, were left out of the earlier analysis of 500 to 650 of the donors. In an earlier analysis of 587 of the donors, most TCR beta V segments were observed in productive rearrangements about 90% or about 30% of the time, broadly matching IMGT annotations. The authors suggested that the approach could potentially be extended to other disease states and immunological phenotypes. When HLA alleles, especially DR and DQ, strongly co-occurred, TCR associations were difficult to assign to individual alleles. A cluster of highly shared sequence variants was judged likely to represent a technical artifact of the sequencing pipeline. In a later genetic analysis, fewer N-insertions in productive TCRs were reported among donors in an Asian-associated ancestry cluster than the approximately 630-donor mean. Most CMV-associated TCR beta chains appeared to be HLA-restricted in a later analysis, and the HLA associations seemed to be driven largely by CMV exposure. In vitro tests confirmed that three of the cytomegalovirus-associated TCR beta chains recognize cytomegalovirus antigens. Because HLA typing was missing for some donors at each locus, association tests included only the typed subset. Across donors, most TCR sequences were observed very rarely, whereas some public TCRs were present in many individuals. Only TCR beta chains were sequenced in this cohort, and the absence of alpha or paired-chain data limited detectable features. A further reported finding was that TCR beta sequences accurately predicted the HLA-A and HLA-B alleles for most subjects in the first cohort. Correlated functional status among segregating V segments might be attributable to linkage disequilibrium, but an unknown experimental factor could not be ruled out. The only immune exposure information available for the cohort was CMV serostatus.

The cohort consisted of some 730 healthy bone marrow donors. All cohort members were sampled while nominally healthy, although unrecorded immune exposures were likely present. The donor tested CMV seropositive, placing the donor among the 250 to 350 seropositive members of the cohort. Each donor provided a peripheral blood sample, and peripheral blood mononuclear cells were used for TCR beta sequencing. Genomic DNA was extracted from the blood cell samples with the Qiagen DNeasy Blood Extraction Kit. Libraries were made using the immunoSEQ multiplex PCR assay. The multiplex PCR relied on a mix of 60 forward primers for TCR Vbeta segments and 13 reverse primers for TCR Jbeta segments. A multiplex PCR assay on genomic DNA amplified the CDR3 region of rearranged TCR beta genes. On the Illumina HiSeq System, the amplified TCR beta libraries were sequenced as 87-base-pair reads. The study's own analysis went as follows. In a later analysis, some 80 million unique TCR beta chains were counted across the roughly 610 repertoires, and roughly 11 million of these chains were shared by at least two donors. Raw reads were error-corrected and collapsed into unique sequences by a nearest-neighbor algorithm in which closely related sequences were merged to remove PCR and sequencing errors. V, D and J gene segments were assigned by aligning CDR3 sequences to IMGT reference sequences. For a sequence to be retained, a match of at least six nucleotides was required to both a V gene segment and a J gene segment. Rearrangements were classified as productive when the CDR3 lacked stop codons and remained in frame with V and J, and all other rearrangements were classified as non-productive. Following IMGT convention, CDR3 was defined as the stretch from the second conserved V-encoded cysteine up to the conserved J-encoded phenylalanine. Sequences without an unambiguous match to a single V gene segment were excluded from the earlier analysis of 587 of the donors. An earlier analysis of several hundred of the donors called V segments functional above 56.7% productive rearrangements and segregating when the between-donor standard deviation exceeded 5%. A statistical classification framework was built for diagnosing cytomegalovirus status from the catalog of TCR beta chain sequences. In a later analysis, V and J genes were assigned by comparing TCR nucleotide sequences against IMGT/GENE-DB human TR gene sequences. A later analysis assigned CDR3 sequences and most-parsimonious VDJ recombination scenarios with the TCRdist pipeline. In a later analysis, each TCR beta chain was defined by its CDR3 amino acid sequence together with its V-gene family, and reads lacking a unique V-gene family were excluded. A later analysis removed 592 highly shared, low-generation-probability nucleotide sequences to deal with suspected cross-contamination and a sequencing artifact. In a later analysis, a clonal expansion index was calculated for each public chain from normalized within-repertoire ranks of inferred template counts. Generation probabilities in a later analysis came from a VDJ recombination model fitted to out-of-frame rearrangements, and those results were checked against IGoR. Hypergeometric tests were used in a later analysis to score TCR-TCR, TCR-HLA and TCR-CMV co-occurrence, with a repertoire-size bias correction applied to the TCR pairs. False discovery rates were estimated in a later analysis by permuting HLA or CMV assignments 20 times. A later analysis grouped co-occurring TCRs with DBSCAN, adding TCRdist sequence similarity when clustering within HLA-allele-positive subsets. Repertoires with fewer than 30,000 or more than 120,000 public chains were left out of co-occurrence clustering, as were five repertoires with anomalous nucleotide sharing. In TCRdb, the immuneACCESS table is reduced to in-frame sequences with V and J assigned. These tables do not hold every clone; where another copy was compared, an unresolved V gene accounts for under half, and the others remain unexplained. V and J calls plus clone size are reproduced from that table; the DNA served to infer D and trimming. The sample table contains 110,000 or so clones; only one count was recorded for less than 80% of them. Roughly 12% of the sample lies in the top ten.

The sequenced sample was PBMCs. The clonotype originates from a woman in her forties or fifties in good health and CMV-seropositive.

CDR3 reads: CASSLALHPYEQYF. The nucleotide sequence is given as TGTGCCAGCAGCTTAGCGTTACACCCCTACGAGCAGTACTTC. The chain couples TRBV7-9 to TRBJ2-7; no confident D gene assignment can be made. As encoded in the germline V gene (reference sequence), CDR1 is SEHNR while CDR2 is FQNEAQ. The CDR3 sequence holds 14 residues, the cysteine and phenylalanine included. The CDR3 DNA has 42 bases and is translated from base 1. V and J are truncated by 0 bases and 2 bases respectively, leaving an intervening sequence of 8 bases.